The following is a T cell receptor (beta chain) sequence with its context. The antigen remains unidentified. Other DNA sequences within the sample encode an identical CDR3. This sample was included in a study of shared clonotypes between healthy human individuals. Study-level results: What naive subsets generally showed was a larger estimated richness than memory subsets showed. Sharing across four donors was highest in naive CD4 (roughly 5%) and lowest in memory CD8 (around 0.4%).

A deep-level run was used for the assay. Repertoires were generated with immunoSEQ multiplex PCR, while TCRdb's copy carries only in-frame clones and drops some. The sample lists about 1 million clones; around 74% were seen once. A CD45RA+ naive subset and a CD45RA-negative memory subset were split from CD4+ cells. This receptor was taken from a man aged 18 to 30 in good health. The sequencing sample was made of memory CD4+ T cells sorted from blood. As to subset: CD45RA-negative fraction.

CDR3 nucleotides: TGTGCCAGCAGCCAAGATCGAGCCGCAGATACGCAGTATTTT. It codes for CASSQDRAADTQYF. V and J are TRBV14 and TRBJ2-3; D gene unclear. The V end was cut by 0 bases, the J end by 4 bases, with 8 bases between. CDR3 size: 14 residues. Germline-derived CDR1 and CDR2 are SGHDN and FVKESK.